This T cell receptor beta chain was retrieved from a study of T cells after yellow fever vaccination. In this sample, this clonotype turned up many times. The antigen is undetermined. The V end lost 6 bases, the J end lost 0 bases, and 5 bases lay between the germline ends. CDR3 length: 11 amino acids. Germline values: CDR1 DFQATT, CDR2 SNEGSKA (reference sequence). TCRdb independently ran MiXCR on the 5' RACE reads; one entry per CDR3 protein. Here the sample spans 25,000 to 35,000 distinct CDR3 sequences, approximately 4.7% being singletons. General study findings and limits: At less than 97% for CD4 and approximately 89% for CD8, most primary-vaccination clones showed up again after the booster.

Sequences were derived from CD8+ T cells sorted from PBMCs, sampled 5 days after the yellow fever booster vaccination. The chain is built from TRBV20-1 and TRBJ1-1; no clear D gene. This TCR came from a man between 25 and 39 years old who received the YFV17D yellow fever vaccine. CDR3 loop: CSARLNTEAFF. The CDR3 coding sequence is TGCAGTGCCCGTTTGAACACTGAAGCTTTCTTT.